Ten or more counts support the clone carrying this T cell receptor (beta chain). Its specificity is unknown. The CDR3 sequence is 15 residues long. CDR1 is MNHNS and CDR2 is SASEGT in the germline V gene. The trim removed 0 bases at V and 3 bases at J, leaving 5 bases unmatched. It was with 60 Vbeta and 13 Jbeta primers that the PCR ran. Some clones are missing from TCRdb's copy, which holds only in-frame ones; the method was immunoSEQ multiplex PCR. The repertoire holds about 160,000 clones, with 79% as singletons. The data were taken from a study of cytomegalovirus exposure and HLA in healthy donors. Study-level results: A later analysis showed HLA-associated TCR beta chains outstripping equally common others in clonal expansion. Later analysis demonstrated an association between a missense DCLRE1C variant and TCR beta V- and J-gene trimming.

Material for sequencing was PBMCs. V and J are TRBV6-1 and TRBJ2-7; TRBD2 agrees at 7 bases. The source is a man in his forties in good health and CMV-seronegative. CDR3 residues: CASSEALAGYYEQYF. DNA for the CDR3: TGTGCCAGCAGTGAAGCATTAGCGGGCTACTACGAGCAGTACTTC.